This T cell receptor beta chain is from a study of OX40 agonist ivuxolimab in advanced cancers. Data came from immunoSEQ multiplex PCR; TCRdb stores just in-frame clones and leaves some out. The table lists approximately 58,000 clones, roughly 81% of them singletons. After removal of 0 bases from V and 5 bases from J, the junction contained 8 bases not matched to a gene. Germline CDR1 reads SGHTA; CDR2 reads FQGTGA. There are 16 residues in the CDR3. The clonotype comes from an adult with an advanced solid tumor such as melanoma, head and neck, liver or kidney cancer. Sample: CD4+ or CD8+ T cells sorted from blood, taken in a trial of the OX40 agonist ivuxolimab. This sequence joins TRBV7-3 and TRBJ2-5; 8 positions agree with TRBD1. CDR3 residues: CASSLTRTGKAETQYF. The DNA of the CDR3 is TGTGCCAGCAGCTTAACCCGGACAGGGAAAGCGGAGACCCAGTACTTC.